These 7 T cell receptor beta chains originate from one sample sequenced in a study of long-term antiretroviral therapy in people with HIV. Researchers ran immunoSEQ v3.0 at survey level. Method: immunoSEQ multiplex PCR; TCRdb's copy keeps in-frame clones and lacks some. Among 25,000 to 40,000 clones listed, around 90% were seen once. The input for sequencing was unsorted PBMCs, taken 1.1 years after starting antiretroviral therapy. The receptors were sampled from a man aged 18 to 30 with HIV.

The chain links TRBV28 to TRBJ1-2; D uncertain. CDR3 length: 13 amino acids. The germline V and J ends were trimmed by 2 bases and 2 bases, with 6 bases remaining between them. CDR1 is MDHEN and CDR2 is SYDVKM in the germline V gene. CDR3 in amino acids: CASSLPGNYGYTF. The DNA for the CDR3 is TGTGCCAGCAGTTTACCGGGGAACTATGGCTACACCTTC.

The chain employs TRBV5-4 and TRBJ2-3; 7 nucleotides match TRBD2. The CDR3 is 16 amino acids. CDR1 is SGHNT and CDR2 is YYREEE in the germline V gene (reference sequence). Germline trimming cut 4 bases from V and 2 bases from J; bases unmatched to any gene: 10. CDR3 sequence reads: CASSADGGRYTDTQYF. DNA for the CDR3: TGTGCCAGCAGCGCCGACGGGGGGAGATACACAGATACGCAGTATTTT. The full variable domain, with the rest looked up from reference TRBV5-4 and TRBJ2-3, is ETGVTQSPTHLIKTRGQQVTLRCSSQSGHNTVSWYQQALGQGPQFIFQYYREEENGRGNFPPRFSGLQFPNYSSELNVNALELDDSALYLCASSADGGRYTDTQYFGPGTRLTVL.

The chain links TRBV2 to TRBJ1-4; possibly TRBD1 for D (6 bases). Germline CDR1 and CDR2: SNHLY and FYNNEI. The CDR3 extends over 15 amino acids. Trimming took 6 bases from V and 4 from J, leaving 15 bases between them. CDR3 sequence reads: CASSAVGQSNEKLFF. The CDR3 DNA follows: TGTGCCAGCAGCGCCGTTGGACAGAGTAATGAAAAACTGTTTTTT.

CDR3 loop: CASSQGAANYGYTF. The CDR3 region has the DNA TGTGCCAGCAGCCAAGGGGCGGCGAACTATGGCTACACCTTC. The chain carries TRBV14 and TRBJ1-2; D gene uncertain. CDR1 and CDR2 from the germline V gene are SGHDN and FVKESK. The length of the CDR3 is 14 residues. V was cut by 1 base and J by 2 bases, with 8 bases left in between.

This sequence joins TRBV30 and TRBJ2-7; 11 bases are shared with TRBD1. CDR3 length equals 14 residues. CDR1 and CDR2 (germline): GTSNPN, SVGIG (reference sequence). Losses at the gene ends were 2 bases for V and 3 bases for J; bases not matched to a gene: 3. The CDR3 sequence is CAWSPGTGGYEQYF. The CDR3 DNA follows: TGTGCCTGGAGTCCAGGGACAGGGGGCTACGAGCAGTACTTC.

A remark on this clone: One end of the junction does not line up with germline, which may come from a read error. The chain combines TRBV7-7 with TRBJ1-3, with 8 bases that match TRBD1. Germline V CDR1 and CDR2: SSHAT, FNYEAQ (reference sequence). The CDR3 loop spans 15 amino acids. For the CDR3, the DNA is TGTGCTAGCAGCTTAGAGACAGGGGCGGGAAACACCATATATTTT. Translation gives CASSLETGAGNTIYF.

This chain joins TRBV19 and TRBJ2-7; D is possibly TRBD1 or TRBD2 (5 bases each). V was cut by 4 bases and J by 5 bases, with 18 bases left in between. The CDR3 spans 15 residues. From germline, CDR1 is LNHDA and CDR2 SQIVND (reference sequence). The CDR3 protein is CASSTGAALAHEQYF. CDR3 DNA sequence: TGTGCCAGTAGTACCGGGGCAGCCCTGGCCCACGAGCAGTACTTC.